Described below is a single T cell receptor (beta chain) sequence and its context. Its cognate antigen is unknown. These data are taken from a study of Tregs in tolerant kidney transplant recipients. Regarding the study as a whole: Nucleotide sequences could not be compared across some patients' samples due to primer changes.

Thawed PBMCs were FACS-sorted into unstimulated CD4+CD25+CD127- regulatory T cells, CD4+CD25- non-regulatory cells, CD4 and CD8 cells. The table came from immunoSEQ multiplex PCR; TCRdb's copy has only in-frame clones and leaves some out. The data hold some 66,000 clones, with around nine tenths observed a single time. The V gene end was trimmed by 8 bases and the J gene end by 3 bases; junction bases not matched to a gene: 9. Germline lookup yields CDR1 SNHLY and CDR2 FYNNEI. The CDR3 runs to 16 residues. The sample was CD8+ T cells from blood, taken before the transplant. The J gene is TRBJ2-3, the V gene TRBV2, with 12 bases matching TRBD1. This receptor was taken from a human donor who received a combined kidney and bone marrow transplant. This chain's CDR3 is CASQKGTGGITDTQYF. In DNA, the CDR3 is TGTGCCAGCCAAAAGGGGACAGGGGGCATAACAGATACGCAGTATTTT.